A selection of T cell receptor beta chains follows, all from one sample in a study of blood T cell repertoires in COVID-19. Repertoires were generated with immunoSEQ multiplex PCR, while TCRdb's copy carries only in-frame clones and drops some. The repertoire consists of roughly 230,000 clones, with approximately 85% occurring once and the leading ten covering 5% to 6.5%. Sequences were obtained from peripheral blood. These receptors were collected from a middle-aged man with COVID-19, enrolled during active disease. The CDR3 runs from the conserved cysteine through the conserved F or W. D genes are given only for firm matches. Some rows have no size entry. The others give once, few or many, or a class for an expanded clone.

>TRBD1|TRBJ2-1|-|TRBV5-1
CASSWTGGTYNEQFF
TGCGCCAGCAGCTGGACAGGGGGCACCTACAATGAGCAGTTCTTC
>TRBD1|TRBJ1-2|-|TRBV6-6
CASSYMGTGGFYGYTF
TGTGCCAGCAGTTACATGGGTACAGGGGGCTTCTATGGCTACACCTTC
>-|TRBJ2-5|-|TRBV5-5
CASSFLSGEGETQYF
TGTGCCAGCAGCTTCTTAAGCGGAGAGGGAGAGACCCAGTACTTC
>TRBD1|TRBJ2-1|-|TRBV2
CAIDHRGFYNEQFF
TGTGCCATAGATCACAGGGGGTTCTACAATGAGCAGTTCTTC
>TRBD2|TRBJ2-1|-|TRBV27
CASRGYRGETYNEQFF
TGTGCCAGCAGAGGCTATCGGGGGGAAACTTACAATGAGCAGTTCTTC
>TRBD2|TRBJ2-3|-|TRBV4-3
CASSQGTSGGTNTQYF
TGCGCCAGCAGCCAGGGGACTAGCGGGGGAACGAATACGCAGTATTTT
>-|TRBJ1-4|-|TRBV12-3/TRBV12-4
CASSLGGNEKLFF
TGTGCCAGCAGTTTAGGCGGAAATGAAAAACTGTTTTTT
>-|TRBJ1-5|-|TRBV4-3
CASSQDIGGSQPQHF
TGCGCCAGCAGCCAAGATATAGGAGGGAGTCAGCCCCAGCATTTT
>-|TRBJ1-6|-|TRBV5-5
CASSLAAQPNSPLHF
TGTGCCAGCAGCTTGGCTGCACAGCCGAATTCACCCCTCCACTTT
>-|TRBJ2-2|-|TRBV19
CASSSRAVAGELFF
TGTGCCAGTAGTAGCAGGGCAGTTGCCGGGGAGCTGTTTTTT
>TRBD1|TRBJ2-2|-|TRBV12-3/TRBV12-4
CASRGTGGGELFF
TGTGCCAGCAGAGGGACAGGCGGAGGGGAGCTGTTTTTT
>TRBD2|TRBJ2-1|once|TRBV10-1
CASSELAGGPNEQFF
TGCGCCAGCAGTGAGCTAGCGGGGGGGCCCAATGAGCAGTTCTTC
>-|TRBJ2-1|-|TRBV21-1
CASSEGLQFF
TGTGCCAGCAGCGAGGGACTTCAGTTCTTC
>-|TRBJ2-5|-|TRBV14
CASSQVLRSPQETQYF
TGTGCCAGCAGCCAAGTTCTGCGATCCCCCCAAGAGACCCAGTACTTC
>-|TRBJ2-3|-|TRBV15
CATSRDPMGGMSDTQYF
TGTGCCACCAGCAGAGATCCTATGGGAGGAATGTCAGATACGCAGTATTTT
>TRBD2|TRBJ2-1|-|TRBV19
CASSIVAGGGEQFF
TGTGCCAGTAGTATAGTTGCGGGGGGCGGTGAGCAGTTCTTC
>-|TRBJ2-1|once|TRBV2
CASAGTLSSYNEQFF
TGTGCCAGCGCTGGGACATTAAGCTCCTACAATGAGCAGTTCTTC
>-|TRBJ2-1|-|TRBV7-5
CARSLRPRLAGEYNEQFF
TGTGCCAGAAGCTTAAGGCCGAGACTAGCGGGGGAGTACAATGAGCAGTTCTTC
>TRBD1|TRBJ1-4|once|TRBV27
CASSEGDRGLKLFF
TGTGCCAGCAGCGAAGGGGACAGGGGCTTAAAACTGTTTTTT
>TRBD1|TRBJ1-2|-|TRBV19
CASSTGGDYGYTF
TGTGCCAGTAGTACAGGGGGCGACTATGGCTACACCTTC
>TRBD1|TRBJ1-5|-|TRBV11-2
CASSLAGGYSNQPQHF
TGTGCCAGCAGCTTAGCAGGGGGGTATAGCAATCAGCCCCAGCATTTT
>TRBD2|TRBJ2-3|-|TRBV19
CASRSAGGTYTQYF
TGTGCCAGTAGGTCAGCGGGGGGCACATATACGCAGTATTTT
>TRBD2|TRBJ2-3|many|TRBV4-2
CASSQVGGLPVTDTQYF
TGTGCCAGCAGCCAAGTGGGGGGACTACCAGTCACAGATACGCAGTATTTT
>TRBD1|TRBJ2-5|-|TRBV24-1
CATSEAGTGPERVTQYF
TGTGCCACCAGTGAGGCGGGGACAGGCCCGGAGAGGGTGACCCAGTACTTC
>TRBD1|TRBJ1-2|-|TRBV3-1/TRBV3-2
CASSRQGSNYGYTF
TGTGCCAGCAGCCGACAGGGATCTAACTATGGCTACACCTTC
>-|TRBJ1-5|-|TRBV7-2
CASSRQGPSNQPQHF
TGTGCCAGCAGTCGCCAGGGGCCTAGCAATCAGCCCCAGCATTTT
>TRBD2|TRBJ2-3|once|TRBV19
CASSIYSGGATDTQYF
TGTGCCAGTAGTATCTATAGCGGGGGGGCGACAGATACGCAGTATTTT
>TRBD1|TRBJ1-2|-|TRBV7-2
CASSSRGTGVGYGYTF
TGTGCCAGCAGCTCAAGAGGGACAGGGGTCGGCTATGGCTACACCTTC
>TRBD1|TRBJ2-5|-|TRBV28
CASSFGQGAGETQYF
TGTGCCAGCAGTTTCGGACAGGGGGCGGGAGAGACCCAGTACTTC
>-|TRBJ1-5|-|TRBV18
CASSPGLNQPQHF
TGTGCCAGCTCACCGGGCCTCAATCAGCCCCAGCATTTT
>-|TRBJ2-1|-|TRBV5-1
CASSLDYRNNEQFF
TGCGCCAGCAGCTTGGACTATAGGAACAATGAGCAGTTCTTC
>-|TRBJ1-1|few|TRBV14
CASSRRQTDGTEAFF
TGTGCCAGCAGCCGTCGTCAGACAGACGGCACTGAAGCTTTCTTT
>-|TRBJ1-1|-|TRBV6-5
CASSLGRTRGTEAFF
TGTGCCAGCAGTTTAGGACGGACCCGGGGCACTGAAGCTTTCTTT
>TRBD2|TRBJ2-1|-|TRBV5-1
CASSLDGTSNEQFF
TGCGCCAGCAGCTTGGACGGGACTAGCAATGAGCAGTTCTTC
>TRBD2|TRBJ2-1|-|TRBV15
CATSTPQRGSHNEQFF
TGTGCCACCAGCACTCCTCAGCGGGGGTCCCACAATGAGCAGTTCTTC
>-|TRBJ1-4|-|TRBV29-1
CSVGEFVASEKLFF
TGCAGCGTTGGGGAGTTCGTGGCGTCGGAAAAACTGTTTTTT
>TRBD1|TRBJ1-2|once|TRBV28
CASSTWTGISNYGYTF
TGTGCCAGCAGTACATGGACAGGGATTTCTAACTATGGCTACACCTTC
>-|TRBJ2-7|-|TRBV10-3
CAVAGRIDYEQYF
TGTGCCGTCGCCGGGAGAATTGACTACGAGCAGTACTTC
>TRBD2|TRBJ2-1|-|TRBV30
CAWDGTSGVYNEQFF
TGTGCCTGGGACGGGACTAGCGGGGTCTACAATGAGCAGTTCTTC
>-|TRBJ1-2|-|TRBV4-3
CASSLTGGGAHGYTF
TGCGCCAGCAGCCTAACCGGAGGGGGGGCGCATGGCTACACCTTC
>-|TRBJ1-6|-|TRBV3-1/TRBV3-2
CASSQGPTGSHSPLHF
TGTGCCAGCAGCCAAGGCCCCACAGGGAGCCATTCACCCCTCCACTTT
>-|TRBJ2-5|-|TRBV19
CASSISRGETQYF
TGTGCCAGTAGTATCAGTAGGGGGGAGACCCAGTACTTC